The rows below give T cell receptor beta chains drawn from one sample of a study of beta chain features in type 1 diabetes. Clones were sequenced by immunoSEQ multiplex PCR, and TCRdb holds only the in-frame ones, with some missing. The sample comprises under 400,000 clones, over 9.5% of which are singletons, and around 0.01% rests with the top ten. The sequenced sample was naive CD4+ T cells from blood. The receptors were gathered from a woman aged 18-35 years with type 1 diabetes. CDR3s include the opening cysteine and the closing phenylalanine or tryptophan. D genes are given only for firm matches. Rows give clone size only sometimes, using once, few, many, or a class for an expanded clone.

V	size	J	D	CDR3	DNA
TRBV5-1	few	TRBJ2-5	TRBD2	CASSWRSSGLNQETQYF	TGCGCCAGCAGCTGGAGGTCTAGCGGGCTGAACCAAGAGACCCAGTACTTC
TRBV4-3	few	TRBJ2-1	-	CASSQDPGLLPYNEQFF	TGCGCCAGCAGCCAAGACCCAGGCCTCCTCCCCTACAATGAGCAGTTCTTC
TRBV19	few	TRBJ1-5	TRBD1	CASISGQGDNQPQHF	TGTGCCAGTATTAGTGGACAGGGCGACAATCAGCCCCAGCATTTT
TRBV19	few	TRBJ2-2	-	CASTPSQIPGELFF	TGTGCCAGTACGCCCTCACAGATTCCCGGGGAGCTGTTTTTT
TRBV14	-	TRBJ2-7	-	CASSHSLGTSGYEQYF	TGTGCCAGCAGCCATAGCCTTGGGACATCTGGGTACGAGCAGTACTTC
TRBV10-3	-	TRBJ2-7	-	CAISEYYEQYF	TGTGCCATCAGTGAATATTACGAGCAGTACTTC
TRBV19	-	TRBJ2-1	TRBD2	CASSIGAHRRGDSSEQFF	TGTGCCAGTAGTATAGGGGCCCACCGGCGGGGGGATTCGAGTGAGCAGTTCTTC
TRBV30	few	TRBJ1-2	-	CAWSLSTGKTNYGYTF	TGTGCCTGGAGTCTTTCGACAGGAAAGACAAACTATGGCTACACCTTC
TRBV5-6	few	TRBJ2-1	-	CASSLGRGHEQFF	TGTGCCAGCAGCTTGGGCAGGGGACATGAGCAGTTCTTC
TRBV6-5	-	TRBJ2-2	-	CASSPIILAGELFF	TGTGCCAGCAGCCCTATAATACTCGCCGGGGAGCTGTTTTTT
TRBV7-2	few	TRBJ2-3	-	CASSFRAAPSTDTQYF	TGTGCCAGCAGCTTTAGAGCGGCACCTAGCACAGATACGCAGTATTTT
TRBV30	few	TRBJ1-5	-	CAWSVQIGNQPQHF	TGTGCCTGGAGTGTACAGATCGGCAATCAGCCCCAGCATTTT
TRBV9	-	TRBJ2-7	TRBD2	CASSVGGTSSEQYF	TGTGCCAGCAGCGTAGGCGGGACTAGCTCCGAGCAGTACTTC
TRBV5-1	few	TRBJ1-5	-	CASSPNGQPQHF	TGCGCCAGCAGCCCTAATGGTCAGCCCCAGCATTTT
TRBV5-6	-	TRBJ2-1	-	CASSARAEQFF	TGTGCCAGCAGCGCGAGGGCTGAGCAGTTCTTC
TRBV7-2	-	TRBJ2-3	-	CASSLTPPPSGTDTQYF	TGTGCCAGCAGCTTAACTCCGCCGCCTAGCGGCACAGATACGCAGTATTTT
TRBV18	-	TRBJ2-3	-	CASSYNDSPGDTQYF	TGTGCCAGCTCTTACAACGACAGCCCGGGAGATACGCAGTATTTT